The source of this T cell receptor (beta chain) is a study of shared T cell receptors in the human thymus (dated by TCRdb to the early 2020s). Turning to the overall study: The study examined how self-reactive, shared T-cell receptor alpha chains are generated in the human thymus.

To prepare the library, the immunoSEQ multiplex PCR assay was applied. The clones in this table, taken by TCRdb from immuneACCESS, are in-frame only. Not every clone is retained; where verified, under half of the shortfall comes from an unresolved V gene, and the cause of the rest is unknown. Present in this sample are about 500,000 clones, about 80% of which were seen just once. Roughly 0.013% of the sample is taken by the ten largest. The CDR3 sequence holds 15 residues, the cysteine and phenylalanine included. Just the 45-base CDR3 DNA is kept, in frame starting at base 1. CDR1 and CDR2 are drawn from the germline V gene: MNHEY, SVGAGI. The junction shows trimming of 4 bases on V and 5 bases on J, and the gene matches do not reach 6 bases of it. Notes on this clone: This receptor's antigen is unknown. There are no base qualities to consult, and no much larger clone falls within one base.

These data were also reused for a study on human thymus T cells. Drawing on the second study: Donors were immunologically healthy infants undergoing open corrective cardiac surgery for congenital heart defects in Finland. Thymus tissue was obtained as surgical resects removed during corrective cardiac surgery. Both the thymic and the peripheral blood repertoires appeared to show biased V and J gene segment usage. According to the related research, thymic TCR repertoires were highly overlapping among unrelated individuals. The study used fewer than ten infant thymus samples plus four related peripheral blood samples to characterize TCR alpha and beta repertoires. The cohort included over five male and a couple of female infants, with donor ages spanning 7 to 244 days. Thymocytes were mechanically released from the tissue and were stored as pellets of about 10-30 million cells at -70 degrees C. A QIAsymphony instrument was used to extract genomic DNA from the frozen cell pellets. TCRB and TCRAD loci were amplified from a standardized quantity of quality-controlled genomic DNA using the immunoSEQ multiplex PCR assay. Amplicons spanned the V(D)J region at a length sufficient to cover the CDR3 and identify V and J genes. The amplicons were sequenced on an Illumina platform via the commercial immunoSEQ service. Primer bias and sequencing errors were corrected as previously described, and TCRAD and TCRB definitions were based on the IMGT database. The repertoires were analysed using immunoSEQ Analyzer 3.0 and VDJTools for basic statistics, V/J segment usage, diversity estimates, rarefaction and pairwise overlap. Chao1, ChaoE, Efron-Thisted, Shannon and inverse Simpson indices were used to estimate diversity, which was also estimated on datasets down-sampled to the smallest sample. Repertoire overlap was determined by strict matching of CDR3 nucleotide sequence, V gene and J gene, and Jaccard-based multidimensional scaling clustering was applied. On average, thymus samples yielded approximately 780,000 unique TCRB clonotypes, whereas blood samples yielded some 80,000.

The V gene is TRBV6-5 and the J gene is TRBJ1-1; 11 middle bases align to TRBD1. Material for sequencing was thymocytes. This sequence originates from a boy under two years old with a congenital heart defect. Donor details come from another sample of the same person, matched by shared clones. The DNA sequence is TGTGCCAGCAGTTCCAACCGGGACAGGGGGACTGAAGCTTTCTTT. The translation is CASSSNRDRGTEAFF.